A single sample gave rise to the 5 T cell receptor beta chains below, sequenced in a study of shared clonotypes between healthy human individuals (TCRdb year 2020). CD8 naive samples were obtained by positive selection for CCR7 among CD45RO-negative cells, yielding a CD45RA+CCR7+ population from which TemRA cells were excluded. The library was made by the immunoSEQ multiplex PCR assay. The clones in this table, taken by TCRdb from immuneACCESS, are in-frame only. Not every clone is retained; where verified, under half of the shortfall comes from an unresolved V gene, and the cause of the rest is unknown. The sample profile shows more than 2 million clones; less than 95% of them were found once. The leading ten clones occupy approximately 1.2% of the sample. Specimen: naive CD8+ T cells sorted from blood. According to the study, the label for this sample's cell subset or site signals: CD45RA+CCR7+. The receptors were gathered from a man between 18 and 29 years old in good health.

The chain combines TRBV13 with TRBJ2-2, with 11 bases that match TRBD2. The trim removed 5 bases at V and 2 bases at J, leaving 4 bases unmatched. Germline V gene lookup returns CDR1 PRHDT and CDR2 FYEKMQ (reference sequence). The CDR3 spans 16 residues. In nucleotides, the CDR3 is TGTGCCAGCAGCACCCGACTAGCGGGAAACACCGGGGAGCTGTTTTTT. The encoded protein is CASSTRLAGNTGELFF. Variable domain in full (rest from reference TRBV13 and TRBJ2-2): AAGVIQSPRHLIKEKRETATLKCYPIPRHDTVYWYQQGPGQDPQFLISFYEKMQSDKGSIPDRFSAQQFSDYHSELNMSSLELGDSALYFCASSTRLAGNTGELFFGEGSRLTVL.

About this clone itself: Other DNA sequences from this sample encode an identical CDR3 as well. The chain combines TRBV19 with TRBJ2-7; D is undetermined. The length of the CDR3 is 12 residues. V lost 5 bases to trimming and J lost 3 bases, with 8 bases between them. Germline V gene data show CDR1 as LNHDA and CDR2 as SQIVND (reference sequence). CDR3 sequence (DNA): TGTGCCAGTAGTCCATCCGGCTACGAGCAGTACTTC. This encodes CASSPSGYEQYF.

The chain carries TRBV6-5 and TRBJ1-4, with a weak D call TRBD1 (5 bases). Trimming removed 4 bases from V and 0 bases from J, with 9 bases in between. CDR1 and CDR2 (germline): MNHEY, SVGAGI. CDR3 length: 15 residues. The CDR3: CASSLTAATNEKLFF. The CDR3 DNA reads TGTGCCAGCAGTTTGACAGCAGCAACTAATGAAAAACTGTTTTTT.

J is TRBJ2-2 and V is TRBV10-3, with TRBD2 matching over 10 bases. Germline CDR1 and CDR2: ENHRY and SYGVKD. The J segment lost 6 bases and the V segment lost 10 bases, leaving 11 bases of the junction unmatched. There are 15 residues in the CDR3. CDR3 in amino acids: CATGGSGRASGELFF. The CDR3 region has the DNA TGTGCCACCGGTGGGAGCGGGAGGGCCTCCGGGGAGCTGTTTTTT.

This chain uses TRBV4-1 with TRBJ2-7; unclear D gene. Germline CDR1 MGHRA, CDR2 YSYEKL. Between the trimmed V and J ends, which lost 1 base and 2 bases, there was a span of 15 bases. This CDR3 spans 16 amino acids. DNA for the CDR3: TGCGCCAGCAGCCAAGTATCTACTGGGTACGCCTACGAGCAGTACTTC. Protein sequence: CASSQVSTGYAYEQYF.